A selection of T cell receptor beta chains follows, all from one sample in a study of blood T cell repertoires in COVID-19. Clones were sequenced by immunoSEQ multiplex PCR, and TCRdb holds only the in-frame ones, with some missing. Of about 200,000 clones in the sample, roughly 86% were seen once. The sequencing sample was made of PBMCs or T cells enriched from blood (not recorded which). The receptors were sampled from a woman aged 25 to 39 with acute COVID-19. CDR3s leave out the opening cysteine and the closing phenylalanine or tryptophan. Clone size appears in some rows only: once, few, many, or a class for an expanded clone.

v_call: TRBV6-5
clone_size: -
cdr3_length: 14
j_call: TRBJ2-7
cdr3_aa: ASSYAWTGRSYEQY

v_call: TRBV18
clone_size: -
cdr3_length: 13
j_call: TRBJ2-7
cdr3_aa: ASSIFSGLPYEQY

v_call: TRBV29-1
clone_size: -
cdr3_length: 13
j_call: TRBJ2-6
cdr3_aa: SAAEQGLGANVLT

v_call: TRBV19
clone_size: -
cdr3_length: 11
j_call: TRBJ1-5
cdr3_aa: ASSGQGGQPQH

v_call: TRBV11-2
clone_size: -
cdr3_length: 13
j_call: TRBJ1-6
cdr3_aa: ASSSTGQANSPLH

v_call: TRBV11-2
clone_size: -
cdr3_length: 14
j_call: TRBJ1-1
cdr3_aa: ASSLEVGQGRTEAF

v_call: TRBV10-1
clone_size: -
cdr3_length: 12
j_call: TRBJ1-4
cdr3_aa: ASSPGQAREKLF

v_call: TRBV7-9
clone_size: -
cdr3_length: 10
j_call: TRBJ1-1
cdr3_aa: ASSSDGVEAF

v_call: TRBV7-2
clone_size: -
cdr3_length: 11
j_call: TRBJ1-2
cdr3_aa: ASSLDTNYGYT

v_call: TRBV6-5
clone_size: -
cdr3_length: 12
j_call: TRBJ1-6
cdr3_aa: ASSYGQGSTPLH

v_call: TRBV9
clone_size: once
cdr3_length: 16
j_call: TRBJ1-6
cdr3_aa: ASSGRDRGTPYNSPLH

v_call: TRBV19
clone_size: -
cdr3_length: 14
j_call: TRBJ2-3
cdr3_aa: ASSRRLAGGPDTQY

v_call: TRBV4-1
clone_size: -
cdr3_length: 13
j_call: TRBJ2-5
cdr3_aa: ASSQWDREGETQY

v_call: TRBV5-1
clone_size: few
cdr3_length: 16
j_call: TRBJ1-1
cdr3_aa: ASSLATGVSAMNTEAF

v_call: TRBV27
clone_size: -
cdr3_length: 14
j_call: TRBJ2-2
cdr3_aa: ASRTRRGSNTGELF

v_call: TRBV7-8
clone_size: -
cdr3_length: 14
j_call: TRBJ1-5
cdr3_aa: ASSSSTGRGNQPQH

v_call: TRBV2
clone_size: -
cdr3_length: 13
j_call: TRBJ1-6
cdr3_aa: ATGGGDRSNSPLH

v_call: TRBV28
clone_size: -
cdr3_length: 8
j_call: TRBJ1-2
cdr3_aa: ATMEDGYT

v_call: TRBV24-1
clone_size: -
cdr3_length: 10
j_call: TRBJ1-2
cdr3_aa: ATSTGDGGYT

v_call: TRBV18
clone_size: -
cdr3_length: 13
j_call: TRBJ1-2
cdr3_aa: ASSPPDRAHYGYT

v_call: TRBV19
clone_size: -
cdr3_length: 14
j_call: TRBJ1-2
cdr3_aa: ASSMPRQQGNYGYT

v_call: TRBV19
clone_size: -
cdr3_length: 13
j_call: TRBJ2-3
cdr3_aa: ASSIGRGHTDTQY

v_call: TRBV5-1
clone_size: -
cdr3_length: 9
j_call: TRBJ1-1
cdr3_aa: ASTFNTEAF

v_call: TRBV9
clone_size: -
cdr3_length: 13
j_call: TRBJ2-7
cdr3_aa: ASSPRTSGAREQY

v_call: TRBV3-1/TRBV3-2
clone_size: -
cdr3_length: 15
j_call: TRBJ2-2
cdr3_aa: ASSPWRLAAYTGELF

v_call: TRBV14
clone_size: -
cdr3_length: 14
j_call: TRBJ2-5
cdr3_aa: ASSQGFGVSGETQY